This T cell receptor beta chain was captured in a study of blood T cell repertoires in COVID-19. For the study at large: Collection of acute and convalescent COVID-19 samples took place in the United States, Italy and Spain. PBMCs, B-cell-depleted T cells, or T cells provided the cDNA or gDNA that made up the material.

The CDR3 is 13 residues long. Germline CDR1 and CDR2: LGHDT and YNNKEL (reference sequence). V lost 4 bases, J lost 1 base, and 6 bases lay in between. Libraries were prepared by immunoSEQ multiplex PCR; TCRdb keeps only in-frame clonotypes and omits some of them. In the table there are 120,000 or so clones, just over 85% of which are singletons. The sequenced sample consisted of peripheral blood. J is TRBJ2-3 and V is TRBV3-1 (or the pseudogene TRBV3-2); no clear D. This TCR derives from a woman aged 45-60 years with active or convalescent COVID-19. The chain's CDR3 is CASSPTGTDTQYF. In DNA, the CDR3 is TGTGCCAGCAGCCCTACAGGCACAGATACGCAGTATTTT.